Following are 11 T cell receptor beta chains from one sample sequenced in a study of control samples from healthy donors and cancer patients. The assay was immunoSEQ multiplex PCR, and TCRdb's table has in-frame clones only and misses some. The profile shows 150,000 to 200,000 clones, around 92% of them singletons. Material: blood. The receptor set was obtained from a woman aged 40 to 49 in good health.

With respect to this clone: A read error may account for a junction end that differs from germline. The gene calls are TRBV2 and TRBJ1-6; 7 bases align to TRBD1. Germline V gene sequence: CDR1 SNHLY, CDR2 FYNNEI. This CDR3 spans 16 amino acids. CDR3 loop: CASTGDSSSYNSPLHF. The CDR3 coding sequence is TGCGCCAGCACTGGGGACAGTAGCTCCTATAATTCACCCCTCCACTTT.

V is TRBV7-2 and J is TRBJ1-5; D is uncertain. The CDR3 has 12 residues. Looked up from germline, CDR1 is SGHTA and CDR2 is FQGNSA. V was clipped by 5 bases and J by 9 bases, with 11 bases between them. As DNA, the CDR3 is TGTGCCAGCAGCGATCCACCGGGGCCCCAGCATTTT. Translating it yields CASSDPPGPQHF.

The rearrangement uses TRBV5-1 and TRBJ2-5; D is ambiguous. The length of the CDR3 is 14 residues. V was cut by 0 bases and J by 2 bases, with 8 bases left in between. From germline, CDR1 is SGHRS and CDR2 YFSETQ. The CDR3 DNA is TGCGCCAGCAGCTTGGGGGGTGGGCAAGAGACCCAGTACTTC. Amino acid sequence: CASSLGGGQETQYF.

The J gene is TRBJ2-5, the V gene TRBV2; a possible D gene is TRBD2 (6 bases). The V and J ends lost 5 bases and 4 bases respectively, with 11 bases between them. CDR1 and CDR2 (germline): SNHLY, FYNNEI. The CDR3 extends over 13 amino acids. Here the CDR3 DNA reads TGTGCCAGCAGTATTATGCGGGGAGAGACCCAGTACTTC. Protein product: CASSIMRGETQYF.

The chain joins TRBV19 to TRBJ1-6; TRBD1 agrees at 7 bases. CDR1 LNHDA and CDR2 SQIVND come from the germline V gene (reference sequence). Trimming at V came to 4 bases and at J to 7 bases, leaving 4 bases not matched to a gene. The CDR3 spans 14 residues. The CDR3 sequence is CASSTDRANSPLHF. As DNA, the CDR3 is TGTGCCAGTAGTACCGACAGGGCGAATTCACCCCTCCACTTT.

This chain links TRBV27 with TRBJ1-2; maybe TRBD1 (6 bases). V lost 6 bases and J 4 bases, leaving 15 bases between the germline ends. Per germline, CDR1 MNHEY and CDR2 SMNVEV (reference sequence). The CDR3 contains 14 residues. CDR3 residues: CASRLAGGLYGYTF. The CDR3 DNA sequence: TGTGCCAGCAGGTTGGCGGGGGGCCTCTATGGCTACACCTTC.

This clone was seen once. The CDR3 nucleotides are TGTGCCAGCAGCCCAAAGGGTTGGGACACCCAAACCCCCACTGAAGCTTTCTTT. Its protein is CASSPKGWDTQTPTEAFF. The V and J genes are TRBV7-6 and TRBJ1-1, with a weak D call TRBD1 (6 bases). CDR1 is SGHVS and CDR2 is FNYEAQ in the germline V gene. The CDR3 runs 18 residues. V was shortened by 5 bases and J by 4 bases, with 26 bases between the two germline ends. Combining the CDR3 with reference TRBV7-6 and TRBJ1-1 gives the whole variable domain GAGVSQSPRYKVTKRGQDVALRCDPISGHVSLYWYRQALGQGPEFLTYFNYEAQQDKSGLPNDRFSAERPEGSISTLTIQRTEQRDSAMYRCASSPKGWDTQTPTEAFFGQGTRLTVV.

As DNA, the CDR3 is TGTGCCAGCAGCTTGGAGGTAGCGGCGGAGACCCAGTACTTC. It translates to CASSLEVAAETQYF. The genes are TRBV5-5 and TRBJ2-5, with D possibly matching TRBD2 (6 bases). The germline V gene has CDR1 SGHKS and CDR2 YYEKEE (reference sequence). Trimming pared 0 bases from V and 5 bases from J, leaving 11 bases between. CDR3 length: 14 amino acids.

The rearrangement uses TRBV7-7 and TRBJ1-1; D call uncertain. Germline lookup yields CDR1 SSHAT and CDR2 FNYEAQ (reference sequence). Trimming stripped 5 bases from V and 11 bases from J, with 6 bases between. CDR3 length: 9 residues. The CDR3 DNA sequence: TGTGCCAGCAGCCCGGGGGCTTTCTTT. Translating gives CASSPGAFF.

V is TRBV27 and J is TRBJ1-1, with D unresolved. There are 15 residues in the CDR3. Germline V gives CDR1 MNHEY, CDR2 SMNVEV (reference sequence). V was shortened by 6 bases and J by 3 bases, with 17 bases between the two germline ends. The CDR3 here is CASSSDWGKDTEAFF. The CDR3 DNA reads TGTGCCAGCAGCTCGGATTGGGGAAAGGACACTGAAGCTTTCTTT.

The count of this clone is one. The rearrangement joins TRBV5-1 to TRBJ1-3; maybe TRBD1 (5 bases). Per germline, CDR1 SGHRS and CDR2 YFSETQ. CDR3 length equals 14 residues. Trimming cost V 4 bases and J 10 bases, with 18 bases left between them. CDR3 sequence: CASSPGEGPGTIYF. The CDR3 bases are TGCGCCAGCAGCCCCGGAGAGGGGCCGGGGACCATATATTTT.